This T cell receptor (beta chain) was retrieved from a study of tumor-infiltrating lymphocytes in primary liver carcinoma. Study-wide background: The five patients, who were men and women, ranged in age from 30 to 69 years.

Constant-region priming of approximately 0.55 ug total RNA yielded TCR beta cDNA. Three nested multiplex PCR rounds, a slightly modified ARM-PCR, produced the libraries for TCR beta. TCRdb recomputed calls from the multiplex PCR reads with MiXCR, one row per CDR3 protein. This table holds 310,000 or so distinct CDR3 sequences, less than 75% found once. Germline DNA was extracted alongside blood RNA, which was obtained from unsorted whole blood. Study results and limitations: Because of bulk unsorted sampling, CD4+ and CD8+ repertoires were not subjected to comparison. Tumor-adjacent and tumor-blood pairs shared a smaller degree of overlap than tumor region pairs. Compared with blood, tumor repertoires held significantly more in their top 250 clones.

As regards this clonotype: Its target is not known. A junction end diverges from the germline sequence, so it may reflect a read error.

The sequence came from a man aged 35-49 years with primary liver carcinoma and hepatitis B virus infection. The material sequenced was peripheral blood.

For the CDR3, the DNA is TGTGCCAGGAGTATTCAGGGTACGGCAGATACGCAGTATTTT. Its protein product is CARSIQGTADTQYF. The rearrangement joins TRBV19 to TRBJ2-3, with a weak D call TRBD1 (5 bases). CDR1 and CDR2 from the germline V gene are LNHDA and SQIVND (reference sequence). The CDR3 has 14 amino acids.